This T cell receptor beta chain was documented in a study of T cell responses to AZD1222 COVID-19 vaccine. Study-wide results and limits: Sampling that yielded the repertoires occurred only after the peak T cell response. The donor cohort was predominantly white British with a female majority, and clonal diversity may have been underestimated. The study reported that nearly half of spike-specific TCRs target unmutated variant regions. Among vaccine-associated CD4 TCRs, coverage spanned spike, with dominance at 160-218 and 743-854.

In germline, CDR1 is SGHTA, CDR2 FQGNSA. The length of the CDR3 is 15 residues. Losses at the gene ends were 5 bases for V and 8 bases for J; bases not matched to a gene: 10. A note on this clone: Its target is unknown.

The assay was immunoSEQ multiplex PCR, and TCRdb's table has in-frame clones only and misses some. The sample has about 110,000 clones, 90% seen once. The sample was peripheral blood, taken on day 0 of AZD1222 vaccination. The chain couples TRBV7-2 to TRBJ1-4, with TRBD1 identical over 8 bases. This clonotype was obtained from an adult in good health. This CDR3 is CASSPQDREGEKLFF. The CDR3 nucleotides read TGTGCCAGCAGCCCCCAGGACAGGGAGGGGGAAAAACTGTTTTTT.